Sequencing of this T cell receptor (beta chain) was carried out in a study of shared clonotypes between healthy human individuals. Study information: For every donor, three CD4 naive, three CD4 memory, two CD8 naive and one CD8 memory plates were used.

The germline V gene encodes CDR1 SGHVS and CDR2 FNYEAQ. The CDR3 runs to 16 residues. Trimming took 5 bases from V and 3 from J; bases not matched to a gene: 6. Naive-designated CD8 cells lacked CD45RO, were positively enriched for CCR7, and omitted terminally differentiated effector memory CD45RA+ cells. Per the original data handling: Owing to the provision of junction-only sequences devoid of quality scores by immunoSEQ, filtering differed. Data came from immunoSEQ multiplex PCR; TCRdb stores just in-frame clones and leaves some out. The D gene and trimming were derived from the DNA, and the V and J assignments and clone size from that table. The repertoire holds around 2,100,000 clones, with less than 95% as singletons.

This rearrangement joins TRBV7-6 to TRBJ2-5; 13 bases map to TRBD2. The TCR was taken from a man younger than 35 in good health. Sequencing was performed on naive CD8+ T cells sorted from blood. In DNA, the CDR3 is TGTGCCAGCAGCATGGGACTAGCGGGGCTAGAAGAGACCCAGTACTTC. Translation gives CASSMGLAGLEETQYF.